The 25 T cell receptor beta chains given below trace back to one sample, sequenced in a study of blood T cell repertoires in COVID-19. Data came from immunoSEQ multiplex PCR; TCRdb stores just in-frame clones and leaves some out. The sample consists of around 500,000 clones, 70% to 90% of them appearing once. The specimen sequenced was peripheral blood. All receptors derive from a human donor in a cohort sampled during active COVID-19.

The chain employs TRBV3-1 (or the pseudogene TRBV3-2) and TRBJ1-1; D may be TRBD1 (5 bases). V was pared by 0 bases and J by 1 base, with 12 bases between. The CDR3 has 16 residues. Germline CDR1 and CDR2: LGHDT and YNNKEL (reference sequence). The CDR3 DNA follows: TGTGCCAGCAGCCAAGAGTGGGGCACCGGGAACACTGAAGCTTTCTTT. Encoded protein: CASSQEWGTGNTEAFF.

This chain links TRBV6-5 with TRBJ1-3; the match to TRBD1 covers 7 bases. CDR1 and CDR2 (germline): MNHEY, SVGAGI. Losses at the gene ends were 6 bases for V and 4 bases for J; bases not matched to a gene: 9. The CDR3 spans 15 residues. The CDR3 protein is CASSDRAVGGNTIYF. CDR3 in DNA: TGTGCCAGCAGCGACAGGGCCGTAGGGGGAAACACCATATATTTT.

This rearrangement joins TRBV7-6 to TRBJ2-5; 7 positions match TRBD1. V was clipped by 2 bases and J by 5 bases; unmatched bases: 5. Germline CDR1 reads SGHVS; CDR2 reads FNYEAQ. This CDR3 is built from 14 residues. CDR3 sequence reads: CASSLWDSGETQYF. DNA of the CDR3: TGTGCCAGCAGCTTATGGGACAGTGGGGAGACCCAGTACTTC. Variable domain in full (rest from reference TRBV7-6 and TRBJ2-5): GAGVSQSPRYKVTKRGQDVALRCDPISGHVSLYWYRQALGQGPEFLTYFNYEAQQDKSGLPNDRFSAERPEGSISTLTIQRTEQRDSAMYRCASSLWDSGETQYFGPGTRLLVL.

The chain recombines TRBV5-1 with TRBJ1-1, with a weak D call TRBD1 (6 bases). The V gene lost 0 bases and the J gene lost 1 base, with 10 bases spanning the gap. The germline gives CDR1 SGHRS, CDR2 YFSETQ. The CDR3 length is 15 residues. The CDR3 nucleotides read TGCGCCAGCAGCTTGGACGCAGGGGCGAACACTGAAGCTTTCTTT. Its protein is CASSLDAGANTEAFF.

The rearrangement uses TRBV18 and TRBJ1-4; TRBD1 is a possible D gene (6 bases). Germline V CDR1 and CDR2: KGHSH, LQKENI. Trimming cost V 0 bases and J 7 bases, with 15 bases left between them. The CDR3 loop spans 16 amino acids. CDR3 region: CASSPPPGTRGEKLFF. The CDR3 DNA reads TGTGCCAGCTCACCACCACCCGGGACCAGGGGTGAAAAACTGTTTTTT.

This chain links TRBV19 with TRBJ1-5, with 7 bases that match TRBD1. Germline assignment: CDR1 LNHDA and CDR2 SQIVND (reference sequence). The CDR3 has 17 residues. V was clipped by 3 bases and J by 4 bases; unmatched bases: 12. The CDR3 nucleotides are TGTGCCAGTAGTATCGGCGAAACGACAGGGATTAATCAGCCCCAGCATTTT. Translated: CASSIGETTGINQPQHF.

Details on this clone: This may stem from a read error, because a much larger clone lies one nucleotide away. CDR3 residues: CASSVQGANTEAFF. CDR3 sequence (DNA): TGTGCCAGCAGTGTACAGGGGGCGAACACTGAAGCTTTCTTT. The gene calls are TRBV27 and TRBJ1-1, with 9 bases matching TRBD1. CDR1 and CDR2 from the germline V gene are MNHEY and SMNVEV (reference sequence). V gave up 5 bases and J gave up 1 base; unmatched junction bases: 2. The CDR3 is made up of 14 amino acids.

The chain is built from TRBV30 and TRBJ2-1, with D perhaps matching TRBD1 (6 bases). The CDR3 contains 14 residues. Trimming took 3 bases from V and 5 from J, leaving 14 bases between them. Looked up from germline, CDR1 is GTSNPN and CDR2 is SVGIG (reference sequence). The CDR3 reads CAWSRTVSDNEQFF. For the CDR3, the DNA is TGTGCCTGGAGCCGGACAGTGTCCGACAATGAGCAGTTCTTC.

The chain uses TRBV6-2 or TRBV6-3 and TRBJ2-2, with 8 bases matching TRBD2. The CDR3 extends over 18 amino acids. The ends lost 2 bases at V and 2 bases at J; junction bases unmatched: 10. Germline CDR1 and CDR2: MNHEY and SVGEGT. The CDR3 reads CASSYTTSGAVNTGELFF. The CDR3 coding sequence is TGTGCCAGCAGTTACACCACTAGCGGAGCCGTCAACACCGGGGAGCTGTTTTTT.

The CDR3 nucleotides are TGTGCCAGCAGTTTACAGGGCGCAGATACGCAGTATTTT. Amino acid sequence: CASSLQGADTQYF. The chain combines TRBV12-3 or TRBV12-4 with TRBJ2-3; D might be TRBD1 (5 bases). V lost 2 bases, J lost 4 bases, and 7 bases lay in between. CDR3 length equals 13 residues.

The chain is built from TRBV11-3 and TRBJ1-1; D is uncertain. Trimming left V 5 bases short and J 3 bases short, with 10 bases between. The V gene's germline CDR1 is SGHNT and CDR2 YENEEA. This CDR3 spans 13 amino acids. CDR3 loop: CASSTGTDTEAFF. The CDR3 DNA reads as TGTGCCAGCAGCACGGGTACGGACACTGAAGCTTTCTTT.

The V and J genes are TRBV4-1 and TRBJ1-4, with D hard to call. This CDR3 spans 15 amino acids. With 1 base removed from V and 3 bases from J, the gap between germline ends came to 9 bases. CDR1 is MGHRA, CDR2 YSYEKL, per germline. The CDR3 reads CASSQGAGPNEKLFF. CDR3 in DNA: TGCGCCAGCAGCCAAGGGGCAGGCCCTAATGAAAAACTGTTTTTT.

The chain links TRBV21-1 to TRBJ1-1. TRBV21-1 is flagged as a pseudogene. This CDR3 has 14 amino acids. CDR3: CASSLEWGGWKAFF. The CDR3 nucleotides are TGTGCCAGCAGCCTCGAGTGGGGGGGCTGGAAAGCTTTCTTT.

The V gene is TRBV28, the J gene TRBJ1-2; 7 nucleotides match TRBD1. The trim removed 1 base at V and 8 bases at J, leaving 22 bases unmatched. Germline V gene data show CDR1 as MDHEN and CDR2 as SYDVKM. CDR3 length: 19 amino acids. The CDR3 protein is CASSLSRYEDRRRNRGYTF. CDR3 DNA sequence: TGTGCCAGCAGTTTATCTCGGTATGAGGACAGGCGAAGAAACCGGGGCTACACCTTC.

The V and J genes are TRBV4-2 and TRBJ2-1, with 9 bases aligning to TRBD2. The germline V gene has CDR1 LGHNA and CDR2 YNFKEQ. V shed 3 bases and J 9 bases; nucleotides not matched to a gene: 3. The CDR3 has 13 residues. CDR3 protein: CASSQSGLAEQFF. In nucleotides, the CDR3 is TGTGCCAGCAGCCAGTCGGGACTAGCTGAGCAGTTCTTC.

The chain combines TRBV29-1 with TRBJ2-7, with 8 bases matching TRBD2. The CDR3 totals 13 residues. The germline gives CDR1 SQVTM, CDR2 ANQGSEA. Unmatched junction bases numbered 10, after V lost 5 bases and J lost 7 bases. The CDR3 spells CSVSLRAGAEQYF. The DNA for the CDR3 is TGCAGCGTTTCCCTACGAGCGGGAGCTGAGCAGTACTTC.

This clone was observed a single time. The chain employs TRBV10-3 and TRBJ1-5; no firm D call. Trimming removed 5 bases from V and 0 bases from J, with 5 bases in between. This CDR3 region has 13 residues. CDR1 is ENHRY, CDR2 SYGVKD, per germline. For the CDR3, the DNA is TGTGCCATCAGTCCTTTTAGCAATCAGCCCCAGCATTTT. Translation gives CAISPFSNQPQHF.

The rearrangement uses TRBV7-2 and TRBJ2-2; D ambiguous. The V end lost 0 bases, the J end lost 1 base, and 9 bases lay between the germline ends. The CDR3 runs 16 residues. Per the germline V gene, CDR1 is SGHTA and CDR2 is FQGNSA. Here the CDR3 DNA reads TGTGCCAGCAGCTTAGCGGCGCAGGTGAACACCGGGGAGCTGTTTTTT. Protein: CASSLAAQVNTGELFF.

The V call is TRBV4-3, the J call TRBJ2-3; 13 nucleotides line up with TRBD2. The CDR3 covers 21 residues. The V segment lost 4 bases and the J segment 0 bases; nucleotides outside the gene matches: 16. CDR1 is LGHNA, CDR2 YSLEER, per germline. CDR3 amino acids: CASSPARTSGRVGTSTDTQYF. In DNA, the CDR3 is TGCGCCAGCAGCCCTGCCAGGACTAGCGGGAGAGTAGGAACTAGCACAGATACGCAGTATTTT.

The V call is TRBV4-1, the J call TRBJ2-7; TRBD1 matches 9 bases. Germline lookup yields CDR1 MGHRA and CDR2 YSYEKL. CDR3 length: 15 amino acids. V dropped 1 base and J dropped 5; count of bases not matched to a gene: 6. CDR3 nucleotide sequence: TGCGCCAGCAGCCAAGCGGGGACAGGGACGGACGAGCAGTACTTC. Protein: CASSQAGTGTDEQYF.

This clone turned up a few times. The CDR3 DNA reads as TGTGCCAGCAGCCGAAATACAGGGGTTGGAAACACCATATATTTT. Protein: CASSRNTGVGNTIYF. The gene calls are TRBV7-9 and TRBJ1-3, with 7 bases lining up with TRBD1. V was clipped by 5 bases and J by 3 bases; unmatched bases: 7. The germline gives CDR1 SEHNR, CDR2 FQNEAQ (reference sequence). The CDR3 runs to 15 residues.

This clone showed up just a few times. The chain joins TRBV28 to TRBJ2-7; 11 bases align to TRBD2. The CDR3 loop spans 16 amino acids. Germline V CDR1 and CDR2: MDHEN, SYDVKM. The junction had 11 bases not matched to a gene; V was cut back by 7 bases and J by 3 bases. This CDR3 is CASTPLGLAEGYEQYF. The DNA for the CDR3 is TGTGCCAGCACTCCCCTGGGACTAGCGGAAGGCTACGAGCAGTACTTC.

CDR3 in amino acids: CASSDSGYVHTGELFF. DNA of the CDR3: TGTGCCAGCAGTGACTCGGGATACGTACACACCGGGGAGCTGTTTTTT. This chain links TRBV2 with TRBJ2-2; perhaps TRBD2 as D (5 bases). Germline values: CDR1 SNHLY, CDR2 FYNNEI. This CDR3 comprises 16 residues. The ends were cut back, 3 bases at V and 3 bases at J, with 14 bases in the middle.

The V gene is TRBV7-6, the J gene TRBJ2-2, with unresolved D. CDR3 size: 13 residues. Deletions cut 5 bases from V and 5 bases from J, with 9 bases between. The germline CDR1 and CDR2 sequences are SGHVS and FNYEAQ. CDR3 region: CASSQVGTGELFF. DNA of the CDR3: TGTGCCAGCAGCCAGGTTGGAACCGGGGAGCTGTTTTTT.

The V call is TRBV6-6, the J call TRBJ2-7, with 10 bases that match TRBD2. The ends lost 2 bases at V and 5 bases at J; junction bases unmatched: 9. CDR3 length equals 16 residues. Germline CDR1 reads MNHNY; CDR2 reads SVGAGI (reference sequence). The CDR3 reads CASSYGLASGSHEQYF. Written as DNA, the CDR3 is TGTGCCAGCAGTTACGGCTTGGCTAGCGGGAGCCACGAGCAGTACTTC.